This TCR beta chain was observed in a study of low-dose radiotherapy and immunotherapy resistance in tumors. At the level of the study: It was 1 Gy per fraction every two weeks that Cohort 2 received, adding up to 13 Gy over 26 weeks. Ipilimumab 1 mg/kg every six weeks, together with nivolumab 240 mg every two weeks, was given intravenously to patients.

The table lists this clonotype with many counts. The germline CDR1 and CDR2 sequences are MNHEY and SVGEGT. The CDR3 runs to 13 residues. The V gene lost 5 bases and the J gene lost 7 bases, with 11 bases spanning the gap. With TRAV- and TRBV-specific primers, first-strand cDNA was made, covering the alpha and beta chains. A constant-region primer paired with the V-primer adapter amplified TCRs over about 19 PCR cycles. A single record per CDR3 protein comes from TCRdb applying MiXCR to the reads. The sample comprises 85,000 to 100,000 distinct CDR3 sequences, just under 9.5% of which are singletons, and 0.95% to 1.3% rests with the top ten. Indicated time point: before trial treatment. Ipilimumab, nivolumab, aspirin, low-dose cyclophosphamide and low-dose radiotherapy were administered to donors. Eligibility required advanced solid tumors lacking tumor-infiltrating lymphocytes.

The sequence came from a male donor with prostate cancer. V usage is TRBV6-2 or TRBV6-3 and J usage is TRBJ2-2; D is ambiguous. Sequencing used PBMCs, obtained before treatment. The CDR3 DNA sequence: TGTGCCAGCAGTCTGCGGCGGTTCGGGGAGCTGTTTTTT. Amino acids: CASSLRRFGELFF.